Listed below are T cell receptor beta chains from one sample, sequenced in a study of blood T cell repertoires in COVID-19. The method was immunoSEQ multiplex PCR; TCRdb's version includes in-frame clones alone and lacks a portion of them. Of around 230,000 clones in the sample, 75% to 90% were seen once. Sequencing was carried out using peripheral blood. The receptors originated from a woman in her seventies with active or convalescent COVID-19. The CDR3 runs from the conserved cysteine through the conserved F or W. Each record gives: D gene, V gene, clone size, J gene, CDR3 DNA, CDR3 protein. D genes are given only for firm matches. The size field is filled for only some rows; it gives once, few, many or a size class.

>TRBD1|TRBV5-6|.|TRBJ1-2
TGTGCCAGCAGCCCCAGGGGGCGCCCCTATGGCTACACCTTC
CASSPRGRPYGYTF
>TRBD2|TRBV10-2|.|TRBJ2-5
TGCGCCAGCAGTGGGGAGGGGCAGGGGACCCAGTACTTC
CASSGEGQGTQYF
>.|TRBV19|.|TRBJ1-2
TGTGCCAGTAGTAGGACAGACTATGGCTACACCTTC
CASSRTDYGYTF
>.|TRBV19|few|TRBJ1-2
TGTGCCAGTAGCGTTTCCAACAGCGGGGACTATGGCTACACCTTC
CASSVSNSGDYGYTF
>TRBD2|TRBV29-1|.|TRBJ2-1
TGCAGCGTTCATCTAGCGCCTGGGGGGGATGAGCAGTTCTTC
CSVHLAPGGDEQFF
>.|TRBV18|few|TRBJ1-1
TGTGCCAGCTCACCCCAGACTGACACTGAAGCTTTCTTT
CASSPQTDTEAFF
>.|TRBV5-6|.|TRBJ2-5
TGTGCCAGCAGCCTCGGACTACAAGAGACCCAGTACTTC
CASSLGLQETQYF
>.|TRBV5-1|.|TRBJ2-5
TGCGCCAGCAGCCCATATAGGGGGTACGGAGAGACCCAGTACTTC
CASSPYRGYGETQYF
>.|TRBV28|.|TRBJ1-3
TGTGCCAGCAGCCTACGGGGGGCGGGTGGAAACACCATATATTTT
CASSLRGAGGNTIYF
>.|TRBV12-5|.|TRBJ2-6
TGTGCTAGTGGTTTGGACTCGTACCCTGGGGCCAACGTCCTGACTTTC
CASGLDSYPGANVLTF
>.|TRBV3-1/TRBV3-2|.|TRBJ1-6
TGTGCCAGCAGCTTCTTGGGCGCCTATAATTCACCCCTCCACTTT
CASSFLGAYNSPLHF
>.|TRBV30|.|TRBJ2-1
TGTGCCTGGTTTCGGGGAAGCTCCTACAATGAGCAGTTCTTC
CAWFRGSSYNEQFF
>.|TRBV6-5|.|TRBJ1-6
TGTGCCAGCAGTTACTCGGGCAATCACCTGAATTCACCCCTCCACTTT
CASSYSGNHLNSPLHF
>TRBD1|TRBV28|.|TRBJ1-5
TGTGCCAGCAGTTTGACCCAGGGGGGAAATCAGCCCCAGCATTTT
CASSLTQGGNQPQHF
>.|TRBV7-3|.|TRBJ2-2
TGTGCCAGCAGCCTCCAAGGTAGCAGGGATATAGCCGGGGAGCTGTTTTTT
CASSLQGSRDIAGELFF
>TRBD2|TRBV7-9|.|TRBJ2-1
TGTGCCAGCAGCTTGACTAGCGGGAGGGCCAGGAATGAGCAGTTCTTC
CASSLTSGRARNEQFF
>.|TRBV4-3|few|TRBJ1-2
TGCGCCAGCAGCCAAGATCAAGGGGTTTACTATGGCTACACCTTC
CASSQDQGVYYGYTF
>.|TRBV5-1|.|TRBJ2-7
TGCGCCAGCAGCTTACAGGGTAGACGCGAGCAGTACTTC
CASSLQGRREQYF
>.|TRBV7-2|few|TRBJ2-3
TGTGCCAGCAGCCAACCGTGGAGCGCAGATACGCAGTATTTT
CASSQPWSADTQYF
>.|TRBV6-6|few|TRBJ1-6
TGTGCCAGCAGTTACTCTCATCGGGAGGCTGGGGTCCACTTT
CASSYSHREAGVHF